Each of the 30 T cell receptor beta chains below was sequenced from the same sample in a study of cytomegalovirus exposure and HLA in healthy donors. PCR was performed using 60 Vbeta and 13 Jbeta primers. Produced via immunoSEQ multiplex PCR; TCRdb's table is partial and in-frame only. This table has tens of thousands of clones, more than 70% appearing once. Material for sequencing was PBMCs. Every receptor here comes from a middle-aged woman in good health and CMV-seropositive.

The rearrangement joins TRBV30 to TRBJ1-6, with D possibly matching TRBD1 (6 bases). The CDR3 extends over 13 amino acids. Germline assignment: CDR1 GTSNPN and CDR2 SVGIG (reference sequence). The V end was cut by 6 bases, the J end by 6 bases, with 12 bases between. The CDR3 is CACDRRGNSPLHF. The CDR3 DNA reads as TGTGCCTGCGACCGCAGGGGTAATTCACCCCTCCACTTT. Full variable domain (missing parts from reference TRBV30 and TRBJ1-6): SQTIHQWPATLVQPVGSPLSLECTVEGTSNPNLYWYRQAAGRGLQLLFYSVGIGQISSEVPQNLSASRPQDRQFILSSKKLLLSDSGFYLCACDRRGNSPLHFGNGTRLTVT.

V and J are TRBV29-1 and TRBJ2-5; D gene uncertain. The CDR3 is made up of 11 amino acids. Looked up from germline, CDR1 is SQVTM and CDR2 is ANQGSEA. V shed 6 bases and J shed 8 bases, with 13 bases lying between them. The CDR3 here is CSVDSTETQYF. CDR3 coding DNA: TGCAGCGTCGATTCAACTGAAACCCAGTACTTC.

The chain is built from TRBV4-2 and TRBJ2-1; TRBD2 is a possible D gene (6 bases). The germline V gene has CDR1 LGHNA and CDR2 YNFKEQ. Trimming took off 0 bases at V and 2 bases at J, with 14 bases between the two ends. The CDR3 is made up of 17 amino acids. The DNA of the CDR3 is TGTGCCAGCAGCCAAGAGGTCTACGGGGGTCCCTACAATGAGCAGTTCTTC. Its protein product is CASSQEVYGGPYNEQFF.

The chain employs TRBV18 and TRBJ1-4; tentative D call: TRBD1 (5 bases). Per germline, CDR1 KGHSH and CDR2 LQKENI. Trimming cost V 4 bases and J 6 bases, with 21 bases left between them. The CDR3 length is 17 residues. The CDR3 bases are TGTGCCAGCTCACAGAACTTCGGAGGGGTCCTACATGAAAAACTGTTTTTT. The encoded protein is CASSQNFGGVLHEKLFF.

V usage is TRBV18 and J usage is TRBJ1-5, with TRBD1 identical over 7 bases. V lost 9 bases, J lost 6 bases, and 5 bases stayed unmatched. Germline loops: CDR1 KGHSH, CDR2 LQKENI. The CDR3 is 12 amino acids. The CDR3 region has the DNA TGTGCCAGGCGACAGGGCCCTCAGCCCCAGCATTTT. Translating gives CARRQGPQPQHF.

The genes are TRBV5-8 and TRBJ2-1, with TRBD1 as a possible D gene (7 bases). Looked up from germline, CDR1 is SGHTS and CDR2 is YDEGEE. Trimming left V 1 base short and J 0 bases short, with 14 bases between. CDR3 length: 17 amino acids. The DNA for the CDR3 is TGTGCCAGCAGCTTGACGCGGGACAGCTTCTCCTACAATGAGCAGTTCTTC. This codes for CASSLTRDSFSYNEQFF.

The chain links TRBV19 to TRBJ1-2; D call uncertain. The germline V gene has CDR1 LNHDA and CDR2 SQIVND (reference sequence). V lost 0 bases to trimming and J lost 13 bases, with 15 bases between them. This CDR3 comprises 13 residues. The CDR3 nucleotides are TGTGCCAGTAGTATAGATCTTGAAGAGGCATGCACCTTC. This gives the protein CASSIDLEEACTF. The variable domain in full, with the rest retrieved from reference TRBV19 and TRBJ1-2, is DGGITQSPKYLFRKEGQNVTLSCEQNLNHDAMYWYRQDPGQGLRLIYYSQIVNDFQKGDIAEGYSVSREKKESFPLTVTSAQKNPTAFYLCASSIDLEEACTFGSGTRLTVV.

This chain joins TRBV7-2 and TRBJ1-6; D is unclear. The germline V gene has CDR1 SGHTA and CDR2 FQGNSA. Deletions cut 8 bases from V and 10 bases from J, with 18 bases between. The CDR3 has 14 residues. The CDR3 DNA follows: TGTGCCAGCGGCCTATCTGTCGGGAACTCACCCCTCCACTTT. Translated: CASGLSVGNSPLHF.

CDR3 bases: TGCGCCAGCAGCTTGGTGGCGGAGAATTCACCCCTCCACTTT. It is translated as CASSLVAENSPLHF. V usage is TRBV5-1 and J usage is TRBJ1-6, with D hard to call. Trimming shortened V by 0 bases and J by 7 bases, and 8 bases separated the two germline ends. The germline V gene encodes CDR1 SGHRS and CDR2 YFSETQ. The CDR3 covers 14 residues.

V is TRBV9 and J is TRBJ2-5, with unresolved D. The V gene's germline CDR1 is SGDLS and CDR2 YYNGEE. V was clipped by 2 bases and J by 5 bases, with 10 bases between them. This CDR3 spans 13 amino acids. In DNA form, the CDR3 reads TGTGCCAGCAGCGTGGGCATTCTGGAGACCCAGTACTTC. This gives the protein CASSVGILETQYF.

The chain couples TRBV7-2 to TRBJ1-1; D is unresolved. The V gene lost 3 bases and the J gene lost 3 bases, with 8 bases spanning the gap. Germline V gene sequence: CDR1 SGHTA, CDR2 FQGNSA. The CDR3 runs to 13 residues. CDR3 DNA: TGTGCCAGCAGCTTGTCCCTATACACTGAAGCTTTCTTT. Protein: CASSLSLYTEAFF.

With regard to this clone: A junction end diverges from the germline sequence, so it may reflect a read error. The CDR3 protein is CASSGDWQETQYF. Here the CDR3 DNA reads TGTGCTAGCAGCGGGGACTGGCAAGAGACCCAGTACTTC. This chain links TRBV7-7 with TRBJ2-5, with 7 nucleotides matching TRBD2. Germline V lookup: CDR1 SSHAT, CDR2 FNYEAQ (reference sequence). The CDR3 consists of 13 residues.

The genes are TRBV4-1 and TRBJ1-1; the D gene is possibly TRBD1 (5 bases). Looked up from germline, CDR1 is MGHRA and CDR2 is YSYEKL. Trimming left V 4 bases short and J 6 bases short, with 15 bases between. The CDR3 contains 14 residues. CDR3 coding DNA: TGCGCCAGCAGCCCGCCGGGGGGGTACGCTGAAGCTTTCTTT. Amino acids: CASSPPGGYAEAFF.

This chain connects TRBV6-5 to TRBJ2-7; D possibly corresponds to TRBD2 (6 bases). This CDR3 has 16 residues. The V gene's germline CDR1 is MNHEY and CDR2 SVGAGI. The V end lost 0 bases, the J end lost 0 bases, and 12 bases lay between the germline ends. The DNA of the CDR3 is TGTGCCAGCAGTTACTCGGGTCGGGGGAGCTCCTACGAGCAGTACTTC. It yields the protein CASSYSGRGSSYEQYF.

The rearrangement joins TRBV5-6 to TRBJ1-3; TRBD1 matches 8 bases. V trimming: 0 bases; J trimming: 4 bases; junction bases outside the gene matches: 3. The CDR3 sequence is 15 residues long. The germline gives CDR1 SGHDT, CDR2 YYEEEE. The CDR3 loop reads CASSLAPGGGNTIYF. CDR3 coding DNA: TGTGCCAGCAGCTTGGCCCCAGGGGGCGGAAACACCATATATTTT.

The rearrangement joins TRBV6-5 to TRBJ2-7; TRBD1 might be the D (6 bases). The CDR3 length is 14 residues. Germline V gives CDR1 MNHEY, CDR2 SVGAGI. The V end lost 4 bases, the J end lost 2 bases, and 12 bases lay between the germline ends. This CDR3 is CASSSQDSTYEQYF. DNA for the CDR3: TGTGCCAGCAGTTCCCAGGACAGCACCTACGAGCAGTACTTC.

This chain joins TRBV6-6 and TRBJ1-2; maybe TRBD1 (6 bases). Germline V lookup: CDR1 MNHNY, CDR2 SVGAGI (reference sequence). CDR3 length: 12 residues. V was trimmed by 6 bases and J by 5 bases, leaving 10 bases between them. CDR3 DNA sequence: TGTGCCAGCAGCCCACAGGGTTATGGCTACACCTTC. This translates into CASSPQGYGYTF.

Comment on this clone: The junction and the germline gene differ at one end; a read error may be behind it. V is TRBV5-4 and J is TRBJ1-5; 10 positions agree with TRBD1. The CDR3 loop spans 15 amino acids. Germline V gene data show CDR1 as SGHNT and CDR2 as YYREEE (reference sequence). The CDR3 reads CASSLGQGLSQPQHF. The CDR3 DNA follows: TGTGCCAGCAGTTTGGGACAGGGGTTGAGTCAGCCCCAGCATTTT.

This chain connects TRBV6-4 to TRBJ1-5; D gene unclear. This CDR3 is built from 13 residues. V gave up 9 bases and J gave up 2 bases, with 11 bases separating them. Germline V CDR1 and CDR2: MRHNA, SNTAGT. DNA for the CDR3: TGTGCCAGTGCCCCCGGTGGCAATCAGCCCCAGCATTTT. This gives the protein CASAPGGNQPQHF.

The chain combines TRBV21-1 with TRBJ1-1. TRBV21-1 is recorded as a pseudogene. The CDR3 is 16 amino acids. CDR3 sequence: CASSKDMEVDITEAFF. Written as DNA, the CDR3 is TGTGCCAGCAGCAAAGATATGGAGGTCGATATCACTGAAGCTTTCTTT.

This sequence joins TRBV18 and TRBJ2-7; the D gene is possibly TRBD2 (6 bases). V was shortened by 3 bases and J by 5 bases, with 17 bases between the two germline ends. CDR1 KGHSH and CDR2 LQKENI come from the germline V gene. This CDR3 is 15 amino acids long. CDR3 coding DNA: TGTGCCAGCTCACCGGACACCGGCGGGATCAACGAGCAGTACTTC. Amino acid sequence: CASSPDTGGINEQYF. The variable domain in full, completed from reference TRBV18 and TRBJ2-7, reads NAGVMQNPRHLVRRRGQEARLRCSPMKGHSHVYWYRQLPEEGLKFMVYLQKENIIDESGMPKERFSAEFPKEGPSILRIQQVVRGDSAAYFCASSPDTGGINEQYFGPGTRLTVT.

The chain uses TRBV30 and TRBJ2-5; perhaps TRBD2 as D (7 bases). V lost 5 bases to trimming and J lost 4 bases, with 11 bases between them. CDR1 and CDR2 (germline): GTSNPN, SVGIG (reference sequence). The CDR3 covers 12 residues. The CDR3 loop reads CAWRGARETQYF. The CDR3 bases are TGTGCCTGGCGGGGGGCGCGAGAGACCCAGTACTTC. The full variable domain, completed using reference TRBV30 and TRBJ2-5, is SQTIHQWPATLVQPVGSPLSLECTVEGTSNPNLYWYRQAAGRGLQLLFYSVGIGQISSEVPQNLSASRPQDRQFILSSKKLLLSDSGFYLCAWRGARETQYFGPGTRLLVL.

This chain's CDR3 is CASSDASSGGPTAGTQYF. The CDR3 DNA follows: TGTGCCAGCAGTGATGCGTCTAGCGGGGGGCCCACAGCAGGGACCCAGTACTTC. The V and J genes are TRBV2 and TRBJ2-5, with 11 nucleotides matching TRBD2. The CDR3 covers 18 residues. Unmatched junction bases numbered 16, after V lost 3 bases and J lost 7 bases. Germline CDR1 and CDR2: SNHLY and FYNNEI.

The V and J genes are TRBV2 and TRBJ1-1, with 7 bases fitting TRBD1. Unmatched junction bases numbered 4, after V lost 1 base and J lost 5 bases. CDR3 size: 14 residues. The V gene's germline CDR1 is SNHLY and CDR2 FYNNEI. CDR3: CASSEVRRGTEAFF. The CDR3 nucleotides read TGTGCCAGCAGTGAAGTTCGCAGGGGGACTGAAGCTTTCTTT. The full variable domain, in which reference TRBV2 and TRBJ1-1 provide the parts outside the CDR3, is EPEVTQTPSHQVTQMGQEVILRCVPISNHLYFYWYRQILGQKVEFLVSFYNNEISEKSEIFDDQFSVERPDGSNFTLKIRSTKLEDSAMYFCASSEVRRGTEAFFGQGTRLTVV.

The gene calls are TRBV5-1 and TRBJ2-2; D is undetermined. CDR1 and CDR2 (germline): SGHRS, YFSETQ. Trimming cost V 2 bases and J 6 bases, with 20 bases left between them. This CDR3 spans 17 amino acids. The CDR3 here is CASSLEVETYFAGELFF. CDR3 in DNA: TGCGCCAGCAGCTTAGAGGTTGAGACTTACTTCGCCGGGGAGCTGTTTTTT.

This clone appeared a few times. V gene TRBV27 combines with J gene TRBJ1-6, with D perhaps TRBD1 (5 bases). Between the trimmed V and J ends, which lost 7 bases and 7 bases, there was a span of 17 bases. In germline, CDR1 is MNHEY, CDR2 SMNVEV (reference sequence). The CDR3 totals 15 residues. In DNA form, the CDR3 reads TGTGCCAGCACTCTGGCAGGCCAGGGCAATTCACCCCTCCACTTT. Translation: CASTLAGQGNSPLHF.

The chain employs TRBV2 and TRBJ1-5; 8 bases line up with TRBD1. In germline, CDR1 is SNHLY, CDR2 FYNNEI. The V and J ends lost 5 bases and 3 bases, in that order; junction bases with no gene match: 3. There are 14 residues in the CDR3. The CDR3 sequence: CASSRTGFNQPQHF. The CDR3 coding sequence is TGTGCCAGCAGTCGGACAGGGTTCAATCAGCCCCAGCATTTT.

This chain joins TRBV19 and TRBJ1-1; D possibly corresponds to TRBD1 (5 bases). This CDR3 spans 14 amino acids. Trimming shortened V by 5 bases and J by 6 bases, and 16 bases separated the two germline ends. Germline V gene lookup returns CDR1 LNHDA and CDR2 SQIVND (reference sequence). CDR3 DNA sequence: TGTGCCAGTAGTGCCGGGGCAGGGAGGGCTGAAGCTTTCTTT. As protein: CASSAGAGRAEAFF.

This clone was observed a handful of times. The chain joins TRBV5-1 to TRBJ1-4; D is perhaps TRBD1 (5 bases). Trimming cost V 3 bases and J 6 bases, with 12 bases left between them. This CDR3 comprises 14 residues. CDR1 is SGHRS and CDR2 is YFSETQ in the germline V gene. CDR3 residues: CASSWDGRDEKLFF. The CDR3 DNA reads as TGCGCCAGCAGCTGGGACGGGAGAGATGAAAAACTGTTTTTT.

The V gene is TRBV6-6, the J gene TRBJ1-2, with no clear D. Germline V gene data show CDR1 as MNHNY and CDR2 as SVGAGI (reference sequence). The germline V and J ends were trimmed by 2 bases and 0 bases, with 10 bases remaining between them. The CDR3 is made up of 15 amino acids. The CDR3 DNA follows: TGTGCCAGCAGTTACGGGAGCCCAGCTAACTATGGCTACACCTTC. Protein: CASSYGSPANYGYTF.